The clone carrying this TCR beta chain was seen repeatedly, ten times or more. What it recognizes is unknown. As part of library construction, unique molecular identifiers were attached to individual cDNA molecules. Via MiXCR, TCRdb re-called the 5' RACE reads, giving one row per CDR3 protein. The sample includes tens of thousands of distinct CDR3 sequences, about 14% of them seen just once. These data originate in a study of early T cells in non-severe SARS-CoV-2 infection. Study information: The sequenced material was bulk RNA from unsorted whole blood, and its chains were unpaired. Study-wide points: Matching against VDJdb likely underestimated virus-specific expansions, favoring anti-spike CD8.

Trimming took 2 bases from V and 0 from J, leaving 2 bases between them. Germline CDR1 is MRHNA and CDR2 is SNTAGT. This CDR3 is built from 14 residues. The rearrangement uses TRBV6-4 and TRBJ2-6; D is unresolved. Material: whole blood, obtained at baseline. This clonotype was obtained from an adult who was a healthcare worker with PCR-confirmed SARS-CoV-2 infection or an uninfected control (not recorded which). The CDR3 DNA reads as TGTGCCAGCAGTGACAACTCTGGGGCCAACGTCCTGACTTTC. It encodes CASSDNSGANVLTF.